This T cell receptor beta chain was documented in a study of identical twins. Study observations and caveats: Insertion counts were lower in abundant cord blood beta clonotypes, a trend that memory repertoires did not show. Shared out-of-frame alpha sequences (those common to twins) showed excess low generation probability.

The CDR3 is made up of 15 amino acids. The germline V and J ends were trimmed by 4 bases and 1 base, with 12 bases remaining between them. In germline, CDR1 is SGHRS, CDR2 YFSETQ. This clonotype was seen at least ten times. The antigen remains unidentified. MiXCR was run by TCRdb on the 5' RACE reads, yielding one entry per CDR3 protein. In the table there are 350,000 or so distinct CDR3 sequences, approximately 10% of which are singletons. This sequence joins TRBV5-1 and TRBJ2-1; D not certain. Sequenced sample: naive T cells sorted from blood. This clonotype was sampled from a woman aged 45-65 years in good health. CDR3 coding DNA: TGCGCCAGCAGCACCGACCGGATATCCTACAATGAGCAGTTCTTC. It specifies CASSTDRISYNEQFF.